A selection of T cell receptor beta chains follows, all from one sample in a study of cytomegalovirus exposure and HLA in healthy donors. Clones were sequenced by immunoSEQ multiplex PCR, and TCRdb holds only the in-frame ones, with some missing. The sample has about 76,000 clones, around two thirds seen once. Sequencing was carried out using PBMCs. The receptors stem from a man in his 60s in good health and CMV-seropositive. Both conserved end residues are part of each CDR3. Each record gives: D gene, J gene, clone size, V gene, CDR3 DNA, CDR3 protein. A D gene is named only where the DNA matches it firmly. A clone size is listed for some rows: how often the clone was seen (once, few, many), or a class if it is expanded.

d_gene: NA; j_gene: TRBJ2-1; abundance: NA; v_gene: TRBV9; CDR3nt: TGTGCCAGCAGCGCTCCGAGGGGGCGGGGATCCAATGAGCAGTTCTTC; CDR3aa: CASSAPRGRGSNEQFF
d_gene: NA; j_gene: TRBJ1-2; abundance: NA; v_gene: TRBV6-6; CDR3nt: TGTGCCAGCAGTTACAGCCTTACCCACTATGGCTACACCTTC; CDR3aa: CASSYSLTHYGYTF
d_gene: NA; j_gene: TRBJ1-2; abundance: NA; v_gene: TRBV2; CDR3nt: TGTGCCAGCAGTCGGGGAGGGACCTATGGCTACACCTTC; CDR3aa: CASSRGGTYGYTF
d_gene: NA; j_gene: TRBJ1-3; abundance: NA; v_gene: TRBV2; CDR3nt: TGTGCCAGCAATACGGGGAGAGGGAGCTCTGGAAACACCATATATTTT; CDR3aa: CASNTGRGSSGNTIYF
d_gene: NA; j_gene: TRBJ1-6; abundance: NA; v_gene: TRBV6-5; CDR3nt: TGTGCCAGCAGTTCCTTTGGGCCGGGGAATTCACCCCTCCACTTT; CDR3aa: CASSSFGPGNSPLHF
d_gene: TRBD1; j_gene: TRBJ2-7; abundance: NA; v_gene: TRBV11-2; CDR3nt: TGTGCCAGCAGCTTAGGACAGGGGGCCTACGAGCAGTACTTC; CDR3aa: CASSLGQGAYEQYF
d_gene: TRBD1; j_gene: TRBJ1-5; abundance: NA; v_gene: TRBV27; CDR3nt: TGTGCCAGCAGTTTGGCAGGGGGCCATCAGCCCCAGCATTTT; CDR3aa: CASSLAGGHQPQHF
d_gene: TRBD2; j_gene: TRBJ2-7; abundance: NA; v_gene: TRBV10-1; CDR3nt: TGCGCCAGCAGTGAGGTGGGGGGGTCCGAGCAGTACTTC; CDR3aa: CASSEVGGSEQYF
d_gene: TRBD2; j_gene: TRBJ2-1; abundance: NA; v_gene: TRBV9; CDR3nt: TGTGCCAGCAGCGTAGATACAGGGACTAGCGGGATCTCCTACAATGAGCAGTTCTTC; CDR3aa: CASSVDTGTSGISYNEQFF
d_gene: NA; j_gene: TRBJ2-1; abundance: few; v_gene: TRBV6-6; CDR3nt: TGTGCCACGGAGGAAGAGGGCCATTACAATGAGCAGTTCTTC; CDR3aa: CATEEEGHYNEQFF
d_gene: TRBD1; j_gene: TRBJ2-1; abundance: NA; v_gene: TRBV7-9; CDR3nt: TGTTCCAGCAGCTTGAGGTACCCGCGGGACAGGACTTACAATGAGCAGTTCTTC; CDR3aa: CSSSLRYPRDRTYNEQFF
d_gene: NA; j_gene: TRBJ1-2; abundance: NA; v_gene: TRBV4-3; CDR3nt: TGCGCCAGCAGCCAAGAAGGGGCAGGCCGAGCTAACTATGGCTACACCTTC; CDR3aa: CASSQEGAGRANYGYTF
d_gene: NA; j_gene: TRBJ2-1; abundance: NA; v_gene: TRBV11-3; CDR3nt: TGTGCCAGCAGCTTAGCAGGGGCGTACAATGAGCAGTTCTTC; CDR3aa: CASSLAGAYNEQFF
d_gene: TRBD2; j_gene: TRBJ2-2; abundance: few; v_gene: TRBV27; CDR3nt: TGTGCCAGCAGTTTGCGAGGGAGGGCGAACACCGGGGAGCTGTTTTTT; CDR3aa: CASSLRGRANTGELFF
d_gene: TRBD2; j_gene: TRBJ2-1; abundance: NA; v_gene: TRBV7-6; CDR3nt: TGTGCCAGCAGCTTAGATGCAGCGGGAATTTACAATGAGCAGTTCTTC; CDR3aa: CASSLDAAGIYNEQFF
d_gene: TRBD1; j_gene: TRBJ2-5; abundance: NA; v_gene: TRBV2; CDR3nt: TGTGCCAGCAGTGAGCCCTCGGGACAGAGCGAGACCCAGTACTTC; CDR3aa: CASSEPSGQSETQYF
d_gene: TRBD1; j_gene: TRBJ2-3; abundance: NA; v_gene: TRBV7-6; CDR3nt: TGTGCCAGCAGCACCTGGACAGGGCAAGATACGCAGTATTTT; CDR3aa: CASSTWTGQDTQYF
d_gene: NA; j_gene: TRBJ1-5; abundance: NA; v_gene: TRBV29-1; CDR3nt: TGCAGCGTTGGGACAGATAGCAATCAGCCCCAGCATTTT; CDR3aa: CSVGTDSNQPQHF
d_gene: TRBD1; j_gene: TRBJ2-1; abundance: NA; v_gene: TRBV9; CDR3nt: TGTGCCAGCAGCGTTCAGGGGGTCACCTACAATGAGCAGTTCTTC; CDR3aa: CASSVQGVTYNEQFF
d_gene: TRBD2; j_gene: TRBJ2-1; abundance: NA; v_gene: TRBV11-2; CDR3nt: TGTGCCAGCAGCTGGGGGCTAGCGGGGTACAATGAGCAGTTCTTC; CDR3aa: CASSWGLAGYNEQFF
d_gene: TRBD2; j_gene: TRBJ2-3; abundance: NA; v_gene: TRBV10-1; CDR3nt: TGCGCCAGCAGTGGACTAGCGAGCACAGATACGCAGTATTTT; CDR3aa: CASSGLASTDTQYF
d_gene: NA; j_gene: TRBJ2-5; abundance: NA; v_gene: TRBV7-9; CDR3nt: TGTGCCAGCAGCGACGGGACAAGTCAAGAGACCCAGTACTTC; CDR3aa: CASSDGTSQETQYF
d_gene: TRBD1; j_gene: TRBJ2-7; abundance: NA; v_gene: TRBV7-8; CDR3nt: TGTGCCAGCAGCAGACAGGGGGCGAGGTACGAGCAGTACTTC; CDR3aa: CASSRQGARYEQYF
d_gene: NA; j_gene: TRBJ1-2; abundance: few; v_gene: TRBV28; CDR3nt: TGTGCCAGCAGTCCTTCTAACTATGGCTACACCTTC; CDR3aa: CASSPSNYGYTF
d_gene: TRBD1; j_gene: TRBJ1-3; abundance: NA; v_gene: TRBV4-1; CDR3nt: TGCGCCAGCAGCCAAGATGGACAGGGACGAAACACCATATATTTT; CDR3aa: CASSQDGQGRNTIYF